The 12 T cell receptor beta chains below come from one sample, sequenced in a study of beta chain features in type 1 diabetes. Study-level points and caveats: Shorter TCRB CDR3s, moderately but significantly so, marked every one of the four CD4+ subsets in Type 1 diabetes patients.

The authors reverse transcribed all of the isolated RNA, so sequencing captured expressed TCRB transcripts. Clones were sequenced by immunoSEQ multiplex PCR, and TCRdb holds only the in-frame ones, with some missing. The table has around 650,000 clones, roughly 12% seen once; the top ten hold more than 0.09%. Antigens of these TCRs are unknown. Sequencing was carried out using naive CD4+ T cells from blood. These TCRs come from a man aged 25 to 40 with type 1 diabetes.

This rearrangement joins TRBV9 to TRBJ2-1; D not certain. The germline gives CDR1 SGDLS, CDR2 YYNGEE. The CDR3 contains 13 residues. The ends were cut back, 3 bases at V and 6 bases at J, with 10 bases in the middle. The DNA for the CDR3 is TGTGCCAGCAGCGAGGACCCCTTCAATGAGCAGTTCTTC. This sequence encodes CASSEDPFNEQFF.

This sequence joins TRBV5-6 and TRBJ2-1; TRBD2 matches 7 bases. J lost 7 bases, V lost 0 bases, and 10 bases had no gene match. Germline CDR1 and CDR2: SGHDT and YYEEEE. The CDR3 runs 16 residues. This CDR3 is CASSLVRASGGNEQFF. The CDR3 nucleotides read TGTGCCAGCAGCTTGGTTAGGGCTAGCGGTGGGAATGAGCAGTTCTTC.

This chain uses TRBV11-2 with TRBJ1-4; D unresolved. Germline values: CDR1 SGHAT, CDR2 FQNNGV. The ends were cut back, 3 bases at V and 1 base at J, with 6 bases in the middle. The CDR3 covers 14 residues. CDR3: CASSLEGTNEKLFF. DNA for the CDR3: TGTGCCAGCAGCTTGGAGGGAACTAATGAAAAACTGTTTTTT. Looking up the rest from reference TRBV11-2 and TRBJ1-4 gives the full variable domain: EAGVAQSPRYKIIEKRQSVAFWCNPISGHATLYWYQQILGQGPKLLIQFQNNGVVDDSQLPKDRFSAERLKGVDSTLKIQPAKLEDSAVYLCASSLEGTNEKLFFGSGTQLSVL.

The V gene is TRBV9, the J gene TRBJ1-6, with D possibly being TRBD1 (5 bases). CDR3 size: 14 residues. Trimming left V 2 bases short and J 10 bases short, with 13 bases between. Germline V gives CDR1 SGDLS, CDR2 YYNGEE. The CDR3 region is CASSVRQGESPLHF. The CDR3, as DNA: TGTGCCAGCAGCGTCAGGCAGGGCGAATCACCCCTCCACTTT.

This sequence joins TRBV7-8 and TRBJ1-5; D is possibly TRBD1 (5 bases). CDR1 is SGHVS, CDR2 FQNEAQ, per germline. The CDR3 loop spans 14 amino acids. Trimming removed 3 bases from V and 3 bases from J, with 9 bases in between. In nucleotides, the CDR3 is TGTGCCAGCAGCTTGACAGCGATCAATCAGCCCCAGCATTTT. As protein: CASSLTAINQPQHF.

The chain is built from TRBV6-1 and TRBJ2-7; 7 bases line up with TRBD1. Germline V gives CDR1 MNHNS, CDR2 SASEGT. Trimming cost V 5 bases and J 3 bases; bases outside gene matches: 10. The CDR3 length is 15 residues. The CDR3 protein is CASSPDRAGYYEQYF. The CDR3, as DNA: TGTGCCAGCAGTCCAGACAGGGCCGGATACTACGAGCAGTACTTC.

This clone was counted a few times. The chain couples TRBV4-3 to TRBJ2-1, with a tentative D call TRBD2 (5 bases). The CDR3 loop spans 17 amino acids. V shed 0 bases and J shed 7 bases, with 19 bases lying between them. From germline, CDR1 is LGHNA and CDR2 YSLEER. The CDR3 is CASSQDYGDPMGNEQFF. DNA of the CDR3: TGCGCCAGCAGCCAAGACTACGGGGATCCGATGGGGAATGAGCAGTTCTTC.

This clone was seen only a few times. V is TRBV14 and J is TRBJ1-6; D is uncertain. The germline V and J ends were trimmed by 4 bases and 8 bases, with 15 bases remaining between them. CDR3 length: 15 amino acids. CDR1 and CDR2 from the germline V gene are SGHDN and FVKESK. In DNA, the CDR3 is TGTGCCAGCAGCCCGGTCCGAGGTGTGGATTCACCCCTCCACTTT. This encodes CASSPVRGVDSPLHF.

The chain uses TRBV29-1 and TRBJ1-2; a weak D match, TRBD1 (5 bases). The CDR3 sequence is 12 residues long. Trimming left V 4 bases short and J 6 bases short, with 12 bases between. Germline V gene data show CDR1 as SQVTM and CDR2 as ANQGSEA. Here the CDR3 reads CSVAAGNHGYTF. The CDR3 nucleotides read TGCAGCGTTGCGGCAGGGAACCATGGCTACACCTTC. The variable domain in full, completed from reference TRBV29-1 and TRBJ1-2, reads SAVISQKPSRDICQRGTSLTIQCQVDSQVTMMFWYRQQPGQSLTLIATANQGSEATYESGFVIDKFPISRPNLTFSTLTVSNMSPEDSSIYLCSVAAGNHGYTFGSGTRLTVV.

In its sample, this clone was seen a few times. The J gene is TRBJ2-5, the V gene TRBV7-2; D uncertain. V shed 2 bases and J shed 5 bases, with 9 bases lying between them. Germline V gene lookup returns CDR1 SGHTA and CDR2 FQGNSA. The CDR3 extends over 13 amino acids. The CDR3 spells CASSLTFSETQYF. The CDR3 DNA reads TGTGCCAGCAGCTTAACATTTTCGGAGACCCAGTACTTC. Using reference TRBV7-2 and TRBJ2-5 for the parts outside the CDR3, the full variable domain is GAGVSQSPSNKVTEKGKDVELRCDPISGHTALYWYRQSLGQGLEFLIYFQGNSAPDKSGLPSDRFSAERTGGSVSTLTIQRTQQEDSAVYLCASSLTFSETQYFGPGTRLLVL.

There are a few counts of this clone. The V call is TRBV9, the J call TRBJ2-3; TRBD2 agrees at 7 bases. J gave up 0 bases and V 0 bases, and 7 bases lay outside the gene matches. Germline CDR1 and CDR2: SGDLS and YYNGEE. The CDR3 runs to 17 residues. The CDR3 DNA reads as TGTGCCAGCAGCGTAGCCCCTAGCGGCACTAGCACAGATACGCAGTATTTT. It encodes CASSVAPSGTSTDTQYF.

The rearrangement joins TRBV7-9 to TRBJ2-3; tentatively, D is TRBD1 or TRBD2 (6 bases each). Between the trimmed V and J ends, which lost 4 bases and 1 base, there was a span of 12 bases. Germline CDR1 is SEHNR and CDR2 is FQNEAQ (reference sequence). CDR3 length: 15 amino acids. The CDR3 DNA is TGTGCCAGCAGCTCCCTGGGGGGCGGCACAGATACGCAGTATTTT. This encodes CASSSLGGGTDTQYF.